These 4 T cell receptor beta chains were sequenced from one sample in a study of T cells in localized non-small cell lung cancer. Assay used: immunoSEQ multiplex PCR; TCRdb lists only in-frame clones, some missing. The table lists 1,100 to 1,500 clones, about 20% of them singletons, with roughly a fifth in the top ten. The starting material was lung tumor tissue, obtained before any cancer treatment. The receptors derive from a female donor of 60 years or more with stage II squamous cell lung carcinoma.

In this sample, this clone is medium-sized (0.01 to 0.1%). V gene TRBV6-8 combines with J gene TRBJ2-5; D tentatively reads TRBD1 or TRBD2 (5 bases each). The germline V gene has CDR1 MNHGY and CDR2 SAAAGT. The CDR3 consists of 14 residues. Trimming removed 10 bases from V and 3 bases from J, with 18 bases in between. The CDR3 DNA sequence: TGTGCCATCAGGGACCCTACTGATAAAGAGACCCAGTACTTC. Translation: CAIRDPTDKETQYF.

This chain connects TRBV7-4 to TRBJ2-7, with TRBD2 identical over 14 bases. The CDR3 has 16 amino acids. V lost 6 bases and J lost 4; bases outside the gene matches: 8. Germline CDR1 is SGHVT and CDR2 is SQSDAQ. The CDR3 DNA follows: TGTGCCAGCAGGACAGGGACTAGCGGGAGTTGGTACGAGCAGTACTTC. This encodes CASRTGTSGSWYEQYF.

The chain couples TRBV11-3 to TRBJ1-1; 8 bases are shared with TRBD1. V shed 5 bases and J 0 bases; nucleotides not matched to a gene: 5. CDR1 and CDR2 (germline): SGHNT, YENEEA. This CDR3 spans 15 amino acids. CDR3 protein: CASSDRTGMNTEAFF. The CDR3 DNA follows: TGTGCCAGCAGCGACCGGACAGGGATGAACACTGAAGCTTTCTTT.

The chain has TRBV5-1 and TRBJ2-2; D not certain. V was clipped by 5 bases and J by 1 base, with 9 bases between them. CDR3 length equals 14 residues. Germline V gene sequence: CDR1 SGHRS, CDR2 YFSETQ. The chain's CDR3 is CASSRRQNTGELFF. The CDR3 DNA reads TGCGCCAGCAGTCGACGGCAGAACACCGGGGAGCTGTTTTTT.